The 11 T cell receptor delta chains below all came from one sample that was sequenced in a study of γδ T cells in repeated Plasmodium falciparum infection. TCRdb applied CATT to the multiplex PCR reads for clone calling. The data contain 80,000 to 95,000 delta-chain clones, 1.4% of them singletons. Vgamma9/Vdelta2+ and Vdelta2-negative gammadelta T cells were flow-sorted from PBMC for bulk sequencing. Material: gamma-delta T cells from blood. These receptor sequences come from a pool of human donors (malaria-infected and uninfected, not separated).

This clone was counted between two and nine times. The protein given by TCRdb reflects a much larger clone and differs at residue 6 from this DNA's translation, likely from a read error; the protein shown is the DNA's translation. This rearrangement joins TRDV1 to TRDJ1; 10 bases are shared with TRDD3. CDR1 is TSWWSYY, CDR2 QGS, per germline. The CDR3 sequence is 19 residues long. Germline trimming cut 8 bases from V and 0 bases from J; bases unmatched to any gene: 18. The CDR3 DNA reads as TGTGCTCTTTCGGCTTTTACTGGGGGATTCACGCCGTACACCGATAAACTCATCTTT. Translation gives CALSAFTGGFTPYTDKLIF.

This clone was counted between two and nine times. The protein in TCRdb stems from a much larger clone and differs at residue 12 from this DNA's translation, likely a read error; here the protein is translated from the DNA. The chain carries TRDV2 and TRDJ1; D may be TRDD2 or TRDD3 (6 bases each). Assignment of the J gene here rests on matching the DNA to germline, because TCRdb gives none. The CDR3 extends over 23 amino acids. Trimming removed 0 bases from V and 2 bases from J, with 36 bases in between. Germline CDR1 reads GEAIGNYY; CDR2 reads EKD. CDR3 in DNA: TGTGCCTGTGACACCATTGACTCTTCCTGGAAGGCTGGGGATGTTACGGCGACCGATAAACTCATCTTT. This sequence encodes CACDTIDSSWKAGDVTATDKLIF.

A note on this clone: The mismatch at residue 12 between this DNA's translation and the TCRdb protein of a much larger clone likely reflects a read error; the protein shown is translated from the DNA. The chain carries TRDV2 and TRDJ1; no definite D call. The J gene was not available in TCRdb and was assigned here by matching the DNA to germline segments. Per the germline V gene, CDR1 is GEAIGNYY and CDR2 is EKD. The CDR3 totals 16 residues. CDR3 protein: CACDTLVGPHTEKLIF. The CDR3, as DNA: TGTGCCTGTGACACCTTGGTTGGCCCTCACACCGAAAAACTCATCTTT.

This clone was seen at least ten times. Other DNA sequences in this sample translate to the same CDR3. This chain connects TRDV2 to TRDJ1; 8 positions agree with TRDD3. TCRdb supplies no J gene; here it was assigned by aligning the nucleotide sequence to germline. J gave up 0 bases and V 0 bases, and 14 bases lay outside the gene matches. The CDR3 contains 19 residues. Per the germline V gene, CDR1 is GEAIGNYY and CDR2 is EKD. CDR3 region: CACDTVSSGILPYTDKLIF. The CDR3 nucleotides read TGTGCCTGTGACACCGTGAGTTCGGGGATACTCCCGTACACCGATAAACTCATCTTT.

Many counts were recorded for this clone. The translation of this DNA and the TCRdb protein of a much larger clone differ at residue 12, probably owing to a read error; the protein shown here is translated from the DNA. CDR3: CALGDRRAGGYGLYTDKLIF. The CDR3 region has the DNA TGTGCTCTTGGGGACCGGAGAGCTGGGGGATACGGGTTGTACACCGATAAACTCATCTTT. The chain couples TRDV1 to TRDJ1; 12 bases are a match to TRDD3. The J gene comes from matching the DNA to germline here; TCRdb lacks it. The CDR3 length is 20 residues. V lost 3 bases, J lost 0 bases, and 14 bases stayed unmatched. The V gene's germline CDR1 is TSWWSYY and CDR2 QGS.

This clone was picked up many times. The chain is built from TRDV1 and TRDJ1, with 12 bases identical to TRDD3. Germline V gene data show CDR1 as TSWWSYY and CDR2 as QGS. The V and J ends lost 3 bases and 0 bases, in that order; junction bases with no gene match: 17. This CDR3 spans 21 amino acids. CDR3 in amino acids: CALGDVPNPVLGDTDTDKLIF. The DNA of the CDR3 is TGTGCTCTTGGGGACGTGCCTAACCCTGTACTGGGGGATACAGACACCGATAAACTCATCTTT.

Comments on this clone: The mismatch at residue 3 between this DNA's translation and the TCRdb protein of a much larger clone likely reflects a read error; the protein shown is translated from the DNA. The chain carries TRDV1 and TRDJ1, with D tentatively TRDD3 (6 bases). The J gene, left out of TCRdb, was set here by checking the DNA against germline. The V gene's germline CDR1 is TSWWSYY and CDR2 QGS. This CDR3 region has 16 residues. The CDR3 loop is CAPGETRAAYTDKLIF. Written as DNA, the CDR3 is TGTGCTCCTGGGGAAACAAGGGCCGCGTACACCGATAAACTCATCTTT.

This clone appeared many times. This chain connects TRDV1 to TRDJ1; possible D gene TRDD3, 6 bases. No J gene was available from TCRdb, and it was assigned here by a germline match of the DNA. There are 19 residues in the CDR3. Germline-derived CDR1 and CDR2 are TSWWSYY and QGS. V lost 4 bases, J lost 4 bases, and 28 bases lay in between. CDR3 loop: CALGVAYWDPPSVLDKLIF. DNA for the CDR3: TGTGCTCTTGGGGTAGCCTACTGGGATCCTCCTAGTGTTCTCGATAAACTCATCTTT.

Worth noting for this clone: A far bigger clonotype differs at one base, so this is likely a read error. This specimen includes other DNA sequences encoding the same CDR3. V is TRDV2 and J is TRDJ1; 10 bases are a match to TRDD3. The J gene, left out of TCRdb, was set here by checking the DNA against germline. This CDR3 is built from 18 residues. From germline, CDR1 is GEAIGNYY and CDR2 EKD. V shed 1 base and J 1 base; nucleotides not matched to a gene: 11. The CDR3 loop reads CACDTVNRGIRGTDKLIF. DNA for the CDR3: TGTGCCTGTGACACTGTCAACCGGGGGATACGCGGCACCGATAAACTCATCTTT.

Concerning this clone itself: A far larger clone is off by one base, so a read error is likely. The V and J genes are TRDV2 and TRDJ1; TRDD3 matches 7 bases. TCRdb is silent on the J gene; assignment here came from matching the DNA to germline. From germline, CDR1 is GEAIGNYY and CDR2 EKD. This CDR3 is built from 20 residues. The CDR3 nucleotides read TGCGCCTGTGACACTATTCTTCCGATCGGGGGATCTCGGGAAAGGGGTAAACTCATCTTT. It translates to CACDTILPIGGSRERGKLIF.

As to this clone: The translation of this DNA and the TCRdb protein of a much larger clone differ at residue 6, probably owing to a read error; the protein shown here is translated from the DNA. The chain carries TRDV3 and TRDJ1, with D maybe TRDD3 (5 bases). V was cut by 3 bases and J by 2 bases, with 13 bases left in between. The V gene's germline CDR1 is TVYSNPD and CDR2 GDNSRS (reference sequence). The CDR3 extends over 13 amino acids. CDR3 protein: CAFLASGTDKLIF. In DNA, the CDR3 is TGTGCCTTCCTAGCCTCTGGGACCGATAAACTCATCTTT.